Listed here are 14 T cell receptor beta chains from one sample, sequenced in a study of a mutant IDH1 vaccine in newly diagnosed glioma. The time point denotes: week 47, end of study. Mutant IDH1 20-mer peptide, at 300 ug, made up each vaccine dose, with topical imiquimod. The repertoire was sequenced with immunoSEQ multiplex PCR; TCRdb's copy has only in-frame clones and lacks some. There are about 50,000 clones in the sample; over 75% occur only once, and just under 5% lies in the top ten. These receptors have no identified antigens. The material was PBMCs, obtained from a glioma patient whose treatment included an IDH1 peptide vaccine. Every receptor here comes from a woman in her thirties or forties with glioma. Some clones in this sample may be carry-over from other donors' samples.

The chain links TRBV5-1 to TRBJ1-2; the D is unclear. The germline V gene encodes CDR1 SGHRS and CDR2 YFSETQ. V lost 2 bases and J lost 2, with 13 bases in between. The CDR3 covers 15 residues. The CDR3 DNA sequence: TGCGCCAGCAGCTTTTACCCCACTGGGAACTATGGCTACACCTTC. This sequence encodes CASSFYPTGNYGYTF.

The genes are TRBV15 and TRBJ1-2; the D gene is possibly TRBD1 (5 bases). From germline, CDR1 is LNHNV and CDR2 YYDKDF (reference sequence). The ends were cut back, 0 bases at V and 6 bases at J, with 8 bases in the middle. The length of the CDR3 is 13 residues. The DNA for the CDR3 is TGTGCCACCAGCAGAGATCGGGGGGATGGCTACACCTTC. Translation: CATSRDRGDGYTF. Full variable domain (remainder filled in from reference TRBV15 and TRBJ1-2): DAMVIQNPRYQVTQFGKPVTLSCSQTLNHNVMYWYQQKSSQAPKLLFHYYDKDFNNEADTPDNFQSRRPNTSFCFLDIRSPGLGDTAMYLCATSRDRGDGYTFGSGTRLTVV.

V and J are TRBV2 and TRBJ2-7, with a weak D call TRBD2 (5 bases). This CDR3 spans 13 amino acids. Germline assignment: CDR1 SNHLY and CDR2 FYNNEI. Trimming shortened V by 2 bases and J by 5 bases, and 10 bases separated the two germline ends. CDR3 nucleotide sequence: TGTGCCAGCAGTGAACGGGGAATCAACGAGCAGTACTTC. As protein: CASSERGINEQYF.

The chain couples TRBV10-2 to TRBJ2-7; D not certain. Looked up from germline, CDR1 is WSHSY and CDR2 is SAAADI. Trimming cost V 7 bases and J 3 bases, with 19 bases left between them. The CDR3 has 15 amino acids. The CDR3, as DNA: TGCGCCAGCAAGGACGGGCCTTCTTTTCGCTACGAGCAGTACTTC. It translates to CASKDGPSFRYEQYF.

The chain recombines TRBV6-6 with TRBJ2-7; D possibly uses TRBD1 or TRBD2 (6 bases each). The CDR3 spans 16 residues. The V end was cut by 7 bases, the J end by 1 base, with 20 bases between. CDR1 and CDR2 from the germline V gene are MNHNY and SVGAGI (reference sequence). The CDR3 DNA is TGTGCCAGCACCAAGGGGGAGGCGGGAACGTCCTACGAGCAGTACTTC. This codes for CASTKGEAGTSYEQYF.

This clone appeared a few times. DNA for the CDR3: TGTGCCAGTAGTCAGAGGGGGACTGAAGCTTTCTTT. It encodes CASSQRGTEAFF. The chain recombines TRBV19 with TRBJ1-1; D might be TRBD1 (6 bases). This CDR3 contains 12 residues. Looked up from germline, CDR1 is LNHDA and CDR2 is SQIVND (reference sequence). V was cut by 5 bases and J by 5 bases, with 9 bases left in between.

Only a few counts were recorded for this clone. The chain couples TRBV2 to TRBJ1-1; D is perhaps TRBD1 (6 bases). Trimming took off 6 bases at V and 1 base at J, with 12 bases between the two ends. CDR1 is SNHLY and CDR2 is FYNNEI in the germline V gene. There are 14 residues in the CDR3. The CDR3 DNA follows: TGTGCCAGCAGGCCCCACAGGGAGAACACTGAAGCTTTCTTT. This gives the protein CASRPHRENTEAFF.

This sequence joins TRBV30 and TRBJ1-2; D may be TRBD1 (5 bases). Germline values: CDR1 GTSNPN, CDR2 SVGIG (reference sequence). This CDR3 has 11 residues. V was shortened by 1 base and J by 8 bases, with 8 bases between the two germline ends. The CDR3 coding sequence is TGTGCCTGGAGTGCCGGGGGAGGCTACACCTTC. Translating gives CAWSAGGGYTF.

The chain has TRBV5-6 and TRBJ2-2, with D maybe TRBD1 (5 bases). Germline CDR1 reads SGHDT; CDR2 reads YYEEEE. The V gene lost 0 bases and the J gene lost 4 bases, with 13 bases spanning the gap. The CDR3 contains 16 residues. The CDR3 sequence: CASSLVRLQGTGELFF. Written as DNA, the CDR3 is TGTGCCAGCAGCTTGGTCCGGCTTCAGGGCACCGGGGAGCTGTTTTTT.

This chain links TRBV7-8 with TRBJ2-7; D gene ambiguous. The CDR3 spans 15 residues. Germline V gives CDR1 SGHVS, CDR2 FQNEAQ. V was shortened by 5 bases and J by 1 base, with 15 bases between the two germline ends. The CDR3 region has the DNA TGTGCCAGCAGCACATCGAGATTCTTGTCCTACGAGCAGTACTTC. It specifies CASSTSRFLSYEQYF.

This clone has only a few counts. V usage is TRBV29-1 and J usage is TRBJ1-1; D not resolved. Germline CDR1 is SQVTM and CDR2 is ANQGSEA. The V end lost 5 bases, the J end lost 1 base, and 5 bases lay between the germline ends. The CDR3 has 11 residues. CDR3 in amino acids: CSVPRNTEAFF. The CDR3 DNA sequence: TGCAGCGTTCCGCGGAACACTGAAGCTTTCTTT. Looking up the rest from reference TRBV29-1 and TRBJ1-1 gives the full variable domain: SAVISQKPSRDICQRGTSLTIQCQVDSQVTMMFWYRQQPGQSLTLIATANQGSEATYESGFVIDKFPISRPNLTFSTLTVSNMSPEDSSIYLCSVPRNTEAFFGQGTRLTVV.

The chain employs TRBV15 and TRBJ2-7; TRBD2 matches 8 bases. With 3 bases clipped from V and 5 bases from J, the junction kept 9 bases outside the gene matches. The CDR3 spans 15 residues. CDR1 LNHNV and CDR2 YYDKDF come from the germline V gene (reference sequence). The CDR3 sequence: CATSSGLAGAHEQYF. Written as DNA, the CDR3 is TGTGCCACCAGCAGTGGCCTAGCGGGCGCCCACGAGCAGTACTTC.

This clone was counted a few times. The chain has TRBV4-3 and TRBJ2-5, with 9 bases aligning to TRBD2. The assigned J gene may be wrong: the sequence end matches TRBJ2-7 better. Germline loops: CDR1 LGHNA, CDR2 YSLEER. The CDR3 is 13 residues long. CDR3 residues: CASSAGGLGEQYF. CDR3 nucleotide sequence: TGCGCCAGCTCGGCGGGAGGGCTGGGCGAGCAGTACTTC.

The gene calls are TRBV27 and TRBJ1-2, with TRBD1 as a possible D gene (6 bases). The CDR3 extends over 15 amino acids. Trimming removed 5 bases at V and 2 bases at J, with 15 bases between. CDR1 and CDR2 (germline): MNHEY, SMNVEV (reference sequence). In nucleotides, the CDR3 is TGTGCCAGCAGTGCCTCATTCACAGGGAACTATGGCTACACCTTC. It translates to CASSASFTGNYGYTF.